In its sample, the clone carrying this T cell receptor (beta chain) was seen a few times. All the donors were Caucasian adults who lived in Nashville, Tennessee. Both subsets, CD45RA+ naive and CD45RA-negative memory, were split from the CD4+ cells. This sample is part of a study of shared clonotypes between healthy human individuals. Background on the study: In total, the donors were two women and a few men aged 18 to 49.

The length of the CDR3 is 16 residues. Germline V gene lookup returns CDR1 MNHNY and CDR2 SVGAGI (reference sequence). V gave up 5 bases and J gave up 5 bases; unmatched junction bases: 10. It was 150 to 250 ng DNA, 31,000 or so T cell genomes, that sorted-subset replicate PCRs used. Profiled with immunoSEQ multiplex PCR; TCRdb holds only in-frame clones, not every one. The sample has approximately 1,000,000 clones, roughly 80% seen once. The TCR sequence derives from a man in his late teens or twenties in good health. Some clones in this sample may be carry-over from other donors' samples. The chain links TRBV6-6 to TRBJ2-5; 11 nucleotides align to TRBD2. Sequences were obtained from memory CD4+ T cells from PBMCs. Indicated subset: CD45RA-negative fraction. The CDR3 here is CASSPGLAAGIETQYF. CDR3 nucleotide sequence: TGTGCCAGCAGTCCGGGACTAGCGGCGGGTATTGAGACCCAGTACTTC.